This section outlines one T cell receptor (beta chain) sequence together with its context. This clone was detected once. It has no known antigen specificity. Base qualities were left out, and no much larger clone turns up one base away. This entry belongs to a study of cytomegalovirus exposure and HLA in healthy donors (TCRdb year 2017). Turning to the overall study: In an earlier analysis of roughly 590 of the donors, 276 Gb of sequence data and some 120 million unique TCR beta sequences from some 170 million T cells were reported. On average, roughly 200,000 unique TCR beta nucleotide sequences were sequenced per donor among more than 350 genotyped donors of the cohort, with about 17% of those sequences being non-productive. The genetic ancestry cluster associated with self-reported Caucasian donors included 70% to 85% of the approximately 430 genotyped donors. Because of strong linkage in the cohort, roughly five DR-DQ haplotypes were treated as single units for association and clustering. Donor age, sex, ethnicity and CMV serostatus were collected together with the repertoire data. To predict cytomegalovirus infection status, the study combined high-throughput TCR immunosequencing, statistical association of individual TCRs with disease status, and machine learning. The aim of the study was to test whether cataloging public T cell receptors could identify signatures of past pathogen exposure. An earlier analysis of approximately 630 of the donors applied high-throughput TCR beta sequencing to assess whether each TCR beta V gene segment acted as functional or pseudogenic. In the later analysis, no new phenotypic data were used to find candidate immune exposures; instead, reliance was placed on TCR beta sequences and their occurrence across donors. A later genetic analysis used genome-wide SNP genotypes for about three fifths of the roughly 700 donors, treating that subset as a discovery cohort. HLA typing included class I and class II loci at four-digit resolution. The number of donors typed differed by locus, with roughly 629-640 for A, B, C, DRB1 and DQB1, around 500 for DQA1, nearly 610 for DPA1, and around 460 for DPB1. The T cell repertoires of 550 to 850 subjects were profiled by immunosequencing and related to cytomegalovirus serostatus. In a later analysis, previously published TCR beta repertoires from 500 to 750 donors were re-analyzed and high-resolution HLA genotyping was added so that TCR occurrence patterns could be studied. All discovery cohort repertoires had been generated on a single sequencing platform. A separate validation cohort of roughly 120 different subjects was used in addition to the 666-subject first cohort. An early release that covered 500 to 800 HLA-typed donors contained about 290 gigabases of sequencing data and about 84 million unique TCR sequences. What the research found in general, with its limitations: Some IMGT-functional V segments, including TRBV6-2 and TRBV6-3, could not be told apart with the 87-base-pair reads, so those segments were excluded. A later analysis associated 16,951 TCR beta sequences with specific HLA alleles at a false discovery rate of 0.05. In the study, approximately 150 TCR beta chains were listed as associated with cytomegalovirus. A later analysis reported that several top co-occurrence clusters appeared linked to parvovirus B19, influenza, CMV and Epstein-Barr virus. Cytomegalovirus status was reported to be diagnosed by the classifier with high specificity and sensitivity in both the original and validation cohorts. An association between a missense DCLRE1C variant and V-gene and J-gene trimming of TCR beta chains was found in a later genetic analysis and replicated in an independent cohort. Linkage disequilibrium might explain the correlated functional status among segregating V segments, but an unknown experimental factor could not be excluded. The cohort was sequenced for TCR beta chains only, and without alpha or paired-chain data the features that could be detected were limited. The only immune exposure information available for the cohort was CMV serostatus. The presence/absence analyses assumed that sequencing depth was roughly uniform across donors, and that assumption may not be true. A later genetic analysis reported fewer N-insertions in productive TCRs among donors in an Asian-associated ancestry cluster than the roughly 640-donor mean. In a later analysis, TCR association rates were found to vary across HLA loci, with the most associated TCRs seen for DRB1 alleles and the fewest for HLA-C alleles. A group of highly shared sequence variants was considered likely to be a technical artifact of the sequencing pipeline. In a later analysis, most CMV-associated TCR beta chains were found to appear HLA-restricted, with HLA associations seemingly driven largely by CMV exposure. In a later analysis, HLA-associated TCR beta chains were found to be more clonally expanded and to have lower generation probabilities than equally common non-associated chains. When HLA alleles, especially DR and DQ, strongly co-occurred, TCR associations were difficult to assign to individual alleles. A few of the identified cytomegalovirus-associated TCR beta chains were confirmed in vitro to be specific for cytomegalovirus antigens. An earlier analysis of 587 of the donors showed that most TCR beta V segments appeared in productive rearrangements either about 87% or about 30% of the time, which broadly matched IMGT annotations. Because counts were too low, about 15 rarely observed V segments, including chromosome 9 orphons, were left out of the earlier analysis of several hundred of the donors. A further reported finding was that TCR beta sequences accurately predicted the HLA-A and HLA-B alleles for most subjects in the first cohort. Because HLA typing was missing for some donors at each locus, association tests included only the typed subset. While some public TCRs were present in many individuals, most TCR sequences turned up only very rarely across donors. The authors suggested that the approach could potentially be extended to other disease states and immunological phenotypes.

The cohort comprised some 730 healthy bone marrow donors. At the time of sampling, all cohort members were nominally healthy, though unrecorded immune exposures were likely present. The donor was CMV seropositive and was included in the group of 250 to 350 seropositive cohort members. A peripheral blood sample was provided by each donor, and peripheral blood mononuclear cells were used for TCR beta sequencing. The Qiagen DNeasy Blood Extraction Kit was used to extract genomic DNA from the blood cell samples. Preparation of the library involved the immunoSEQ multiplex PCR assay. A mixture of 60 forward primers for TCR Vbeta segments and 13 reverse primers for TCR Jbeta segments was used in the multiplex PCR. A multiplex PCR assay on genomic DNA amplified the CDR3 region of rearranged TCR beta genes. The amplified TCR beta libraries were sequenced on the Illumina HiSeq System as 87-base-pair reads. On the study's bioinformatics: A later analysis tallied around 87 million unique TCR beta chains across the 666 repertoires, and some 10 million of those chains were shared by two or more donors. To remove PCR and sequencing errors, raw reads were error-corrected and collapsed into unique sequences using a nearest-neighbor algorithm that merged closely related sequences. V, D and J gene segments were assigned by aligning CDR3 sequences to IMGT reference sequences. For a sequence to be retained, a match of at least six nucleotides was required to both a V gene segment and a J gene segment. Rearrangements were classified as productive when the CDR3 lacked stop codons and remained in frame with V and J, and all other rearrangements were classified as non-productive. Following IMGT convention, CDR3 was defined as the stretch from the second conserved V-encoded cysteine up to the conserved J-encoded phenylalanine. Sequences without an unambiguous match to a single V gene segment were excluded from the earlier analysis of about 600 of the donors. An earlier analysis of some 610 of the donors called V segments functional above 56.7% productive rearrangements and segregating when the between-donor standard deviation exceeded 5%. A statistical classification framework was built to diagnose cytomegalovirus status from the catalog of TCR beta chain sequences. V and J gene assignment, in a later analysis, came from comparing TCR nucleotide sequences with IMGT/GENE-DB human TR gene sequences. Using the TCRdist pipeline, a later analysis assigned CDR3 sequences along with most-parsimonious VDJ recombination scenarios. A later analysis defined each TCR beta chain by its CDR3 amino acid sequence plus V-gene family, and excluded reads lacking a unique V-gene family. To address suspected cross-contamination and a sequencing artifact, a later analysis removed approximately 590 highly shared, low-generation-probability nucleotide sequences. A later analysis calculated a clonal expansion index for each public chain from normalized within-repertoire ranks of inferred template counts. Generation probabilities in a later analysis came from a VDJ recombination model fitted to out-of-frame rearrangements, and those results were checked against IGoR. A later analysis scored TCR-TCR, TCR-HLA and TCR-CMV co-occurrence with hypergeometric tests, applying a repertoire-size bias correction to TCR pairs. False discovery rates were estimated in a later analysis by permuting HLA or CMV assignments 20 times. A later analysis grouped co-occurring TCRs with DBSCAN, adding TCRdist sequence similarity when clustering within HLA-allele-positive subsets. Co-occurrence clustering excluded repertoires with fewer than 30,000 or more than 120,000 public chains, plus five with anomalous nucleotide sharing. TCRdb re-hosts the immuneACCESS table, in-frame sequences only. Its copies lack some clones; in the studies checked, an unresolved V gene accounts for under half of them, and the cause for the rest is not known. From that table come the V and J calls and clone size; the DNA was used to work out D and trimming. In all, the sample holds more than 150,000 clones, and 70% to 85% of those were seen once. The ten biggest clones cover around 7% of the sample.

Sequences SGHAT (CDR1) and FQNNGV (CDR2) are obtained from the germline V gene. The CDR3 runs 15 residues from the cysteine to the phenylalanine. Of the read, only the CDR3 DNA is kept; its 45 bases are in frame from base 1. At the junction V is shortened by 0 bases and J by 9 bases, with 15 bases in between. The receptor was isolated from a woman between 45 and 65 years old in good health and CMV-seropositive. The sequence is built from TRBV11-2 and TRBJ2-1, and the D gene may be TRBD1, 6 bases matching. Input material: PBMCs. The CDR3 region reads CASSLESTGLAEQFF. The nucleotides are TGTGCCAGCAGCTTAGAATCCACAGGGCTCGCTGAGCAGTTCTTC.